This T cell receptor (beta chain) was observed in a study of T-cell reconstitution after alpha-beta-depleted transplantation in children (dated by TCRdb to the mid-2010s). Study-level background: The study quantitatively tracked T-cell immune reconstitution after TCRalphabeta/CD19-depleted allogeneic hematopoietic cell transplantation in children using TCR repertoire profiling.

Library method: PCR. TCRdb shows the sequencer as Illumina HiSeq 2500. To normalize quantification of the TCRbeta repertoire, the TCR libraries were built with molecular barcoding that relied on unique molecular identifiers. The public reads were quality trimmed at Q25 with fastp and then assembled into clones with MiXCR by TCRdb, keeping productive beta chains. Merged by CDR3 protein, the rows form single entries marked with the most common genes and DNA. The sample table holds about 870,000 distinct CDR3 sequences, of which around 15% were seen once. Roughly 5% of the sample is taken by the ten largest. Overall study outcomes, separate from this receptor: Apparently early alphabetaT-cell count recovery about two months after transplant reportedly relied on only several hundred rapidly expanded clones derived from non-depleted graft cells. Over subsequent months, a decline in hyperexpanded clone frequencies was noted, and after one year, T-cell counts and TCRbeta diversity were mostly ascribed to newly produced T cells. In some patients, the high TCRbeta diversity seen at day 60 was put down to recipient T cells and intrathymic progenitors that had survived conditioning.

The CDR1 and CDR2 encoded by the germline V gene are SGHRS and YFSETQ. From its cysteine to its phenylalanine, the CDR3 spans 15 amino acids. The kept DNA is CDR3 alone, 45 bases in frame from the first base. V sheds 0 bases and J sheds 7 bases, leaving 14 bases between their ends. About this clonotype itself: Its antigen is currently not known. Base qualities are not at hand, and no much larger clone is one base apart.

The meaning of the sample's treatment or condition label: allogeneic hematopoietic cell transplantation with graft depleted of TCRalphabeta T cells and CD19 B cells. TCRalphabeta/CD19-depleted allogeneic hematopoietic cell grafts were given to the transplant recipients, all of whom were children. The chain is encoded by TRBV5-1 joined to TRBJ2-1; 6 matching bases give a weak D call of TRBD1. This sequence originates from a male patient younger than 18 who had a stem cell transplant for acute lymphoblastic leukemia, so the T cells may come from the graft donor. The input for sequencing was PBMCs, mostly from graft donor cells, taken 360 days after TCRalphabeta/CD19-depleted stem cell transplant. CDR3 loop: CASSLVQGQGNEQFF. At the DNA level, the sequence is TGCGCCAGCAGCTTGGTTCAGGGGCAGGGAAATGAGCAGTTCTTC.